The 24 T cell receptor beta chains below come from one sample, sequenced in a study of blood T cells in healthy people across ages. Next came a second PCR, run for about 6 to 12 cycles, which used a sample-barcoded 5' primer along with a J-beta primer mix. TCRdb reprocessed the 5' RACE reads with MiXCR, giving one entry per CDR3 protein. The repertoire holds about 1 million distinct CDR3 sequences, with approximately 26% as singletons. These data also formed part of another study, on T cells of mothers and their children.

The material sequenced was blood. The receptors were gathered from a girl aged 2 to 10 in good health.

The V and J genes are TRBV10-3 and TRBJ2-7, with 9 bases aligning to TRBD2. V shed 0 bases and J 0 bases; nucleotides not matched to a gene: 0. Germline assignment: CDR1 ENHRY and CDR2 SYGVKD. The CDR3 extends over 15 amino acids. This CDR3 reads CAISESGLASYEQYF. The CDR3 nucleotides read TGTGCCATCAGTGAGTCGGGACTAGCCTCCTACGAGCAGTACTTC.

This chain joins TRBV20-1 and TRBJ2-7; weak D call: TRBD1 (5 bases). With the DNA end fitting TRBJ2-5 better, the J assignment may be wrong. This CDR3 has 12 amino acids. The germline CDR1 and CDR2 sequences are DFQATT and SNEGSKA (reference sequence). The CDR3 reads CSAPRDGETQYF. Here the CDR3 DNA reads TGCAGTGCCCCCAGGGATGGGGAGACCCAGTACTTC.

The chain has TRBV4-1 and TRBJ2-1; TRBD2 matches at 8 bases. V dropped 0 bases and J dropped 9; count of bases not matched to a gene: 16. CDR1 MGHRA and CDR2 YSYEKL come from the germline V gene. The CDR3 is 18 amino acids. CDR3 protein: CASSQEVGASGRGREQFF. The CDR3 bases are TGCGCCAGCAGCCAAGAAGTAGGGGCAAGCGGGAGAGGACGTGAGCAGTTCTTC.

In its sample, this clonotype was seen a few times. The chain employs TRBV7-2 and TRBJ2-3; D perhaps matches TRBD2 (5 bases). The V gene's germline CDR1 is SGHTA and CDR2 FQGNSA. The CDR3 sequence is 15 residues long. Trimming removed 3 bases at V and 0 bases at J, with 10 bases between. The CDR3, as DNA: TGTGCCAGCAGCTTGGTGAGCGGAAGCACAGATACGCAGTATTTT. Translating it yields CASSLVSGSTDTQYF.

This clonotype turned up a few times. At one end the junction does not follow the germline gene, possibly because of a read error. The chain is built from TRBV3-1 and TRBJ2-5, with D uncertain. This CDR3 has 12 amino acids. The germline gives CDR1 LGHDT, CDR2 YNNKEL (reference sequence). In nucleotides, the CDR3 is TGTGCCAGCAGCCAAACCGACATACCCGATTTCTTC. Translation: CASSQTDIPDFF.

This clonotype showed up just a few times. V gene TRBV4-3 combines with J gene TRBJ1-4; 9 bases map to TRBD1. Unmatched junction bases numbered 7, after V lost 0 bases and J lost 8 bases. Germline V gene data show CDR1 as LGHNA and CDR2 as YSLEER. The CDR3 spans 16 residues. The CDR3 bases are TGCGCCAGCAGCCAAGATGCGGGACAGGGTCGGGAAAAACTGTTTTTT. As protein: CASSQDAGQGREKLFF.

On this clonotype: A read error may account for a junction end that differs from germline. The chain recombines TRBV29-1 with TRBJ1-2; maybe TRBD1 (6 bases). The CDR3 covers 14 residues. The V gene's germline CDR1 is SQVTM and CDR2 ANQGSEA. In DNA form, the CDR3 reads TGCAGCGGTGAAGCCAGGGGCGAGGAGAATGGCTACACCTTC. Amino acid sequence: CSGEARGEENGYTF. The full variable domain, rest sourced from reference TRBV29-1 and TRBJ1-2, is SAVISQKPSRDICQRGTSLTIQCQVDSQVTMMFWYRQQPGQSLTLIATANQGSEATYESGFVIDKFPISRPNLTFSTLTVSNMSPEDSSIYLCSGEARGEENGYTFGSGTRLTVV.

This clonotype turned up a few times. The DNA for the CDR3 is TGTGCCAGCAGGACCGGGACTAGTAAAGCAGATACGCAGTATTTT. It encodes CASRTGTSKADTQYF. The chain carries TRBV3-1 and TRBJ2-3, with 8 bases that match TRBD2. Germline lookup yields CDR1 LGHDT and CDR2 YNNKEL (reference sequence). This CDR3 comprises 15 residues. J gave up 4 bases and V 6 bases, and 9 bases lay outside the gene matches.

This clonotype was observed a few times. CDR3 sequence reads: CSARDPRGTGDGYTF. CDR3 bases: TGCAGTGCTAGAGATCCCCGCGGGACAGGGGACGGCTACACCTTC. The chain joins TRBV20-1 to TRBJ1-2, with TRBD1 matching over 10 bases. V was pared by 0 bases and J by 8 bases, with 9 bases of the junction left unmatched. The CDR3 loop spans 15 amino acids. Germline V gene lookup returns CDR1 DFQATT and CDR2 SNEGSKA (reference sequence).

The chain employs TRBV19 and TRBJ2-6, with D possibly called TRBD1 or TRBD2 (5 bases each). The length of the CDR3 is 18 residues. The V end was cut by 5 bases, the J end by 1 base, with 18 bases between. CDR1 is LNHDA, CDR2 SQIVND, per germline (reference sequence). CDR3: CASSPGTSWVSGANVLTF. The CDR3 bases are TGTGCCAGTAGTCCTGGGACCTCTTGGGTGTCTGGGGCCAACGTCCTGACTTTC. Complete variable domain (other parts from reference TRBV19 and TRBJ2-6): DGGITQSPKYLFRKEGQNVTLSCEQNLNHDAMYWYRQDPGQGLRLIYYSQIVNDFQKGDIAEGYSVSREKKESFPLTVTSAQKNPTAFYLCASSPGTSWVSGANVLTFGAGSRLTVL.

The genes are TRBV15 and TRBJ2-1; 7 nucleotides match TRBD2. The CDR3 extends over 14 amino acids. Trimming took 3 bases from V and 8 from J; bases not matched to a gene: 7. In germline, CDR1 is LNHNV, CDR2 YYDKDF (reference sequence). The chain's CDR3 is CATSSRTRDYEQFF. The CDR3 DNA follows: TGTGCCACCAGCAGTAGGACTAGGGATTATGAGCAGTTCTTC. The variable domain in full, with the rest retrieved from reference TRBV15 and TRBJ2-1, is DAMVIQNPRYQVTQFGKPVTLSCSQTLNHNVMYWYQQKSSQAPKLLFHYYDKDFNNEADTPDNFQSRRPNTSFCFLDIRSPGLGDTAMYLCATSSRTRDYEQFFGPGTRLTVL.

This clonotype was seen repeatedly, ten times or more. The DNA for the CDR3 is TGTGCCAGCAGCTTGGCGGGAGAGAGCTACGAGCAGTACTTC. It specifies CASSLAGESYEQYF. This chain joins TRBV7-9 and TRBJ2-7, with 7 bases that match TRBD2. The CDR3 is 14 residues long. The junction had 5 bases not matched to a gene; V was cut back by 3 bases and J by 3 bases. Germline CDR1 SEHNR, CDR2 FQNEAQ (reference sequence).

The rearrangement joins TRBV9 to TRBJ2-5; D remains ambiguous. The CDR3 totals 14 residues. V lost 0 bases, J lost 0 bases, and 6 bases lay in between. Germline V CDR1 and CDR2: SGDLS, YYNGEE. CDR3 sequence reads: CASSVGTYQETQYF. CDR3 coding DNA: TGTGCCAGCAGCGTAGGGACGTACCAAGAGACCCAGTACTTC.

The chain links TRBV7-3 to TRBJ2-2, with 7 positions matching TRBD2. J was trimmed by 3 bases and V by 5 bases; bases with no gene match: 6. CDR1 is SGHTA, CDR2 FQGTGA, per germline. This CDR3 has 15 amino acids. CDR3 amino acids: CASSVSSGYTGELFF. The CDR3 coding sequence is TGTGCCAGCAGCGTTTCTAGCGGATACACCGGGGAGCTGTTTTTT.

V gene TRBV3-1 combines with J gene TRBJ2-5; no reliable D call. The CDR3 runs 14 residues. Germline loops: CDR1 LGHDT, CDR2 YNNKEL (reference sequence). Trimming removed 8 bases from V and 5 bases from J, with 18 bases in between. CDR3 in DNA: TGTGCCAGCGTAACTTCCGACAAGGACGAGACCCAGTACTTC. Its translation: CASVTSDKDETQYF.

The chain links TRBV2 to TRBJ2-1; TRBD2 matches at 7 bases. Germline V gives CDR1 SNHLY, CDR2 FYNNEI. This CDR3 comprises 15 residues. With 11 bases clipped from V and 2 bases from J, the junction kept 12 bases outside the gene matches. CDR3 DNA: TGTGCCTGCTTATACTCCCGGGGGGCCTACAATGAGCAGTTCTTC. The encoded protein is CACLYSRGAYNEQFF.

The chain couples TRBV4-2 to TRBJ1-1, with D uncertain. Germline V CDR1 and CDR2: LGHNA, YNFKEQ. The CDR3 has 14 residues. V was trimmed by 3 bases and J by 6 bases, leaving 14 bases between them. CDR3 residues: CASSQAGGSAEAFF. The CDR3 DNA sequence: TGTGCCAGCAGCCAGGCGGGAGGTAGCGCTGAAGCTTTCTTT.

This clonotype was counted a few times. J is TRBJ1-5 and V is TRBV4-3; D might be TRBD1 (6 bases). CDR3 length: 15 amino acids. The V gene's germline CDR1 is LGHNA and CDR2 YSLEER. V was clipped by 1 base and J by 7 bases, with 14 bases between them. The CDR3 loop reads CASSQVRGDDQPQHF. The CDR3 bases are TGCGCCAGCAGCCAAGTTAGGGGGGACGACCAGCCCCAGCATTTT.

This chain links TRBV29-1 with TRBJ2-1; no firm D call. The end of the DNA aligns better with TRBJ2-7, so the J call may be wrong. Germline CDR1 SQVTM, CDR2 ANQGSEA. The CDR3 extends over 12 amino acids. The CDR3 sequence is CSVVWLSYEQYF. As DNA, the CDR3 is TGCAGCGTTGTTTGGCTTTCCTACGAGCAGTACTTC.

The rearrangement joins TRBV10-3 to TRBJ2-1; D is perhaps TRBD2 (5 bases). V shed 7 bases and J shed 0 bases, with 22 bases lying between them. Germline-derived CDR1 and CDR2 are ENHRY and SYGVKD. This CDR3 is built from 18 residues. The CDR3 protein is CAIMKEDRDGSSYNEQFF. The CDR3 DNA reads TGTGCCATCATGAAAGAGGACCGGGATGGAAGCTCCTACAATGAGCAGTTCTTC.

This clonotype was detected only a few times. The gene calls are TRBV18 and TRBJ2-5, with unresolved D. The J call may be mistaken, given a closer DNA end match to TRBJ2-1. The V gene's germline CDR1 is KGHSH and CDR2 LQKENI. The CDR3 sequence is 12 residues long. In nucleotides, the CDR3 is TGTGCCAGCTCACCGTTATCTTTTGAGCAGTTCTTC. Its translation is CASSPLSFEQFF.

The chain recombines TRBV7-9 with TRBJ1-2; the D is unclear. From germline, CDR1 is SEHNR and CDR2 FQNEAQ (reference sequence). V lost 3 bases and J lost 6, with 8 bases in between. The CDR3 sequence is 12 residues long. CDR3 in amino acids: CASSLLGNGYTF. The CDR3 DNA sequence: TGTGCCAGCAGCTTGTTGGGGAATGGCTACACCTTC.

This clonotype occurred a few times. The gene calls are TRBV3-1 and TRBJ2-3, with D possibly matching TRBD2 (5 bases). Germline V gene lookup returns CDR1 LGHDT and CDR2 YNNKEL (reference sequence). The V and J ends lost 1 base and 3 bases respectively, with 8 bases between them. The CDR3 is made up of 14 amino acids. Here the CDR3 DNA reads TGTGCCAGCAGCCAAGCTAGAGGGACAGATACGCAGTATTTT. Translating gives CASSQARGTDTQYF.

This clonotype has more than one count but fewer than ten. In DNA form, the CDR3 reads TGCAGTGCCAAGAAGGGGAGGACCTACGAGCAGTACTTC. Its protein is CSAKKGRTYEQYF. This chain connects TRBV20-1 to TRBJ2-7; a possible D gene is TRBD2 (6 bases). With 6 bases removed from V and 2 bases from J, the gap between germline ends came to 14 bases. The CDR3 is 13 amino acids. Germline CDR1 and CDR2: DFQATT and SNEGSKA (reference sequence).